These 4 T cell receptor beta chains came from one sample sequenced in a study of shared clonotypes between healthy human individuals. The protocol was immunoSEQ multiplex PCR, while the TCRdb copy is restricted to in-frame clones and leaves out a portion. This sample has 2 million to 3 million clones, with 93% found just once. The sequenced sample consisted of naive CD4+ T cells from PBMCs. The subset was: CD45RA+ positively selected. Receptors were obtained from a man younger than 35 in good health. Some clones in this sample may be carry-over from other donors' samples.

The gene calls are TRBV28 and TRBJ1-1; no clear D gene. CDR3 length: 13 amino acids. The V and J ends lost 3 bases and 4 bases respectively, with 9 bases between them. CDR1 MDHEN and CDR2 SYDVKM come from the germline V gene. The CDR3 reads CASSFAWGTEAFF. CDR3 coding DNA: TGTGCCAGCAGTTTTGCCTGGGGCACTGAAGCTTTCTTT.

This sequence joins TRBV7-6 and TRBJ1-1; unclear D gene. Germline V gene sequence: CDR1 SGHVS, CDR2 FNYEAQ. The length of the CDR3 is 15 residues. V was trimmed by 1 base and J by 3 bases, leaving 12 bases between them. The CDR3 reads CASSLGGGRYTEAFF. CDR3 DNA sequence: TGTGCCAGCAGCTTAGGTGGAGGTAGATACACTGAAGCTTTCTTT.

The rearrangement links TRBV28 to TRBJ1-2; D not certain. Trimming stripped 1 base from V and 4 bases from J, with 10 bases between. CDR3 length: 14 amino acids. The germline V gene encodes CDR1 MDHEN and CDR2 SYDVKM. CDR3 sequence reads: CASSLLERTYGYTF. The CDR3 coding sequence is TGTGCCAGCAGTTTATTAGAGCGAACCTATGGCTACACCTTC.

The DNA for the CDR3 is TGTGCCTGGAGTTCGCGGGACATTACTAACTATGGCTACACCTTC. Its translation: CAWSSRDITNYGYTF. The rearrangement uses TRBV30 and TRBJ1-2; D possibly corresponds to TRBD1 (6 bases). The CDR3 covers 15 residues. Germline lookup yields CDR1 GTSNPN and CDR2 SVGIG (reference sequence). Trimming took off 2 bases at V and 0 bases at J, with 13 bases between the two ends.